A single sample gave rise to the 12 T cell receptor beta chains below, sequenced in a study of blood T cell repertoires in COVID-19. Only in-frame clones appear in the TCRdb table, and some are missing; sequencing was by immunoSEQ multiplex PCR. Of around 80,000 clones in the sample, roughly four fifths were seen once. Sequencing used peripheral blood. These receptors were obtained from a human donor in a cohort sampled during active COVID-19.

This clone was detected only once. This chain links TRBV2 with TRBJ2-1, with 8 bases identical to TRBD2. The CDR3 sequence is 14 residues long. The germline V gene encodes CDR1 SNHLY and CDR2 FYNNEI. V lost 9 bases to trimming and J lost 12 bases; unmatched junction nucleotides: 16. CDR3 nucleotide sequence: TGTGCCAGGAGAGGCGATAGCGGGGCCGCGGGGCAGTTCTTC. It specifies CARRGDSGAAGQFF.

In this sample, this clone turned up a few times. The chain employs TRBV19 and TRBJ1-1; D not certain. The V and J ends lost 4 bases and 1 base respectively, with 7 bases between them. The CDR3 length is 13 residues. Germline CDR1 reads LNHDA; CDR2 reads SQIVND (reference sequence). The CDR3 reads CASSNTWNTEAFF. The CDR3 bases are TGTGCCAGTAGTAACACCTGGAACACTGAAGCTTTCTTT.

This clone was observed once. CDR3 loop: CASSWNSGGGEQYF. DNA for the CDR3: TGTGCCAGCAGCTGGAATAGCGGGGGCGGCGAGCAGTACTTC. The chain combines TRBV7-9 with TRBJ2-7, with 9 bases that match TRBD2. Germline lookup yields CDR1 SEHNR and CDR2 FQNEAQ (reference sequence). This CDR3 region has 14 residues. V lost 4 bases, J lost 6 bases, and 7 bases stayed unmatched.

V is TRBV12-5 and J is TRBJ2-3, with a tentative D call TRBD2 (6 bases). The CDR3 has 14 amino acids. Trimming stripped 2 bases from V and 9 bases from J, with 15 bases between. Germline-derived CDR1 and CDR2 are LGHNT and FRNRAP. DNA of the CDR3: TGTGCTAGTGGTTTGAGTGCGGCGGGGAGGACGCAGTATTTT. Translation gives CASGLSAAGRTQYF. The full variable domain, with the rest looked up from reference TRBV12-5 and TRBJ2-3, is DARVTQTPRHKVTEMGQEVTMRCQPILGHNTVFWYRQTMMQGLELLAYFRNRAPLDDSGMPKDRFSAEMPDATLATLKIQPSEPRDSAVYFCASGLSAAGRTQYFGPGTRLTVL.

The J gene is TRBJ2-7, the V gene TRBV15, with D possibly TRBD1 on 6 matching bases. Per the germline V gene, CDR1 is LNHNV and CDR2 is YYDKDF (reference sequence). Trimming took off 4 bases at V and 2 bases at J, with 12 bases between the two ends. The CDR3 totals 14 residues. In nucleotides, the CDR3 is TGTGCCACCAGCATAACAGGGCTCCCCTACGAGCAGTACTTC. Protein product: CATSITGLPYEQYF.

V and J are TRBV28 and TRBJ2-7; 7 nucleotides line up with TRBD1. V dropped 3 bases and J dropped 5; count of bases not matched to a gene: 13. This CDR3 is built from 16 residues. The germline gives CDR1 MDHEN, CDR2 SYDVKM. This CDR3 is CASSLPDRSFFHEQYF. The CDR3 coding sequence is TGTGCCAGCAGTTTGCCGGACAGGAGCTTTTTCCACGAGCAGTACTTC. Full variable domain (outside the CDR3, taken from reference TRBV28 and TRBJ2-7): DVKVTQSSRYLVKRTGEKVFLECVQDMDHENMFWYRQDPGLGLRLIYFSYDVKMKEKGDIPEGYSVSREKKERFSLILESASTNQTSMYLCASSLPDRSFFHEQYFGPGTRLTVT.

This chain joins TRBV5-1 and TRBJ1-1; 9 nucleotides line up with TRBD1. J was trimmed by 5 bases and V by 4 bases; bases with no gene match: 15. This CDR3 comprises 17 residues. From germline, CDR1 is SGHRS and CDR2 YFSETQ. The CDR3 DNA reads TGCGCCAGCAGCCCCCTAGGGACAGGGACTGGAGGTACTGAAGCTTTCTTT. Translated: CASSPLGTGTGGTEAFF.

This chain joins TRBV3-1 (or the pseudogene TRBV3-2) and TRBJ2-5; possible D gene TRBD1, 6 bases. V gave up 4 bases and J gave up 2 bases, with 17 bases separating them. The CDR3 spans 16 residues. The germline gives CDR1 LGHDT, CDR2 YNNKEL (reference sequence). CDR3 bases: TGTGCCAGCAGCCCGTCGGGACAACTGGGGCAAGAGACCCAGTACTTC. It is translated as CASSPSGQLGQETQYF.

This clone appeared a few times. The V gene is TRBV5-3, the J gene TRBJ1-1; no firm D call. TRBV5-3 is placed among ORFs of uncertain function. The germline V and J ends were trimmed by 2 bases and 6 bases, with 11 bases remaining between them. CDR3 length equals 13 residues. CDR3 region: CARSFLISSEAFF. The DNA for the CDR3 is TGTGCCAGAAGCTTTTTAATAAGCTCTGAAGCTTTCTTT.

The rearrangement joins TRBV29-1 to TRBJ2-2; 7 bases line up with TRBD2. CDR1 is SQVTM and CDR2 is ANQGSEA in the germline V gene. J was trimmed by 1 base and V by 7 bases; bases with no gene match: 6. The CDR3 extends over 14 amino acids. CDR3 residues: CSAGGRGNTGELFF. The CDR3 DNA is TGCAGCGCTGGAGGGAGGGGGAACACCGGGGAGCTGTTTTTT.

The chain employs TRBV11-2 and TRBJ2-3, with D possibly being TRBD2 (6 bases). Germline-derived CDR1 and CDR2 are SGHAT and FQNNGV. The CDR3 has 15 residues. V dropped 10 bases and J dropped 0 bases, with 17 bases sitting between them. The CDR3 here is CATAKWDSSTDTQYF. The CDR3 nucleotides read TGTGCCACCGCCAAATGGGACTCTAGCACAGATACGCAGTATTTT. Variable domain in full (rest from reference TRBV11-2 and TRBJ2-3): EAGVAQSPRYKIIEKRQSVAFWCNPISGHATLYWYQQILGQGPKLLIQFQNNGVVDDSQLPKDRFSAERLKGVDSTLKIQPAKLEDSAVYLCATAKWDSSTDTQYFGPGTRLTVL.

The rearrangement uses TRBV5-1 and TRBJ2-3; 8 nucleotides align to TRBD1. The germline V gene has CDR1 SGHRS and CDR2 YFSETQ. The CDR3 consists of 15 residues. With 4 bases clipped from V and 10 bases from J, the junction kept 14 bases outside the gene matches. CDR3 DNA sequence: TGCGCCAGCAGCACCGACAGGGGACCCACTGTATCGCAGTATTTT. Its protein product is CASSTDRGPTVSQYF.